A single sample gave rise to the 20 T cell receptor beta chains below, sequenced in a study of response to subunit inactivated influenza vaccine. TCRdb passed the RT-PCR reads through MiXCR, listing each CDR3 protein once. The sample holds roughly 150,000 distinct CDR3 sequences, 11% seen once. This sample comprised non-naive T cells sorted from PBMCs, obtained about 40 days after vaccination. Source of these receptors: a man in his fifties who received an inactivated influenza vaccine.

This clonotype showed up just a few times. The chain couples TRBV4-1 to TRBJ2-7; D might be TRBD1 (6 bases). V lost 8 bases and J 6 bases, leaving 29 bases between the germline ends. This CDR3 has 17 amino acids. Germline V gene lookup returns CDR1 MGHRA and CDR2 YSYEKL. The CDR3 reads CASRSQEKGGLTTEQYF. CDR3 coding DNA: TGCGCCAGCCGCTCCCAGGAAAAAGGGGGTCTCACTACCGAGCAGTACTTC.

This clonotype was observed at least ten times. V usage is TRBV4-3 and J usage is TRBJ1-6; no clear D gene. CDR1 is LGHNA and CDR2 is YSLEER in the germline V gene. Trimming took off 4 bases at V and 10 bases at J, with 11 bases between the two ends. CDR3 length equals 13 residues. DNA of the CDR3: TGCGCCAGCAGCCCCCACTTATGGTCACCCCTCCACTTT. This codes for CASSPHLWSPLHF.

This clonotype has more than one count but fewer than ten. The chain combines TRBV20-1 with TRBJ2-3, with D uncertain. The CDR3 is 14 residues long. V was cut by 5 bases and J by 2 bases, with 14 bases left in between. Germline V gives CDR1 DFQATT, CDR2 SNEGSKA (reference sequence). The CDR3 nucleotides read TGCAGTGCTCTACCTAGTCTCCACACAGATACGCAGTATTTT. As protein: CSALPSLHTDTQYF.

This clonotype was seen ten or more times. The rearrangement uses TRBV12-3 or TRBV12-4 and TRBJ2-2; D is perhaps TRBD2 (5 bases). The V end was cut by 6 bases, the J end by 5 bases, with 10 bases between. The CDR3 covers 13 residues. The CDR3 bases are TGTGCCAGCAGCAGCGGTTCAACCGGGGAGCTGTTTTTT. Protein product: CASSSGSTGELFF.

This clonotype was counted many times. The V call is TRBV29-1, the J call TRBJ2-7, with 9 bases lining up with TRBD2. The CDR3 spans 13 residues. The junction had 5 bases not matched to a gene; V was cut back by 4 bases and J by 4 bases. The germline V gene has CDR1 SQVTM and CDR2 ANQGSEA. CDR3 in amino acids: CSVVAGGPYEQYF. CDR3 bases: TGCAGCGTTGTCGCGGGAGGGCCTTACGAGCAGTACTTC.

This clonotype was detected only a few times. Written as DNA, the CDR3 is TGTGCCAGCAGCCAAGGTCGCGGAGCTAGCACAGATACGCAGTATTTT. Translation: CASSQGRGASTDTQYF. The V gene is TRBV3-1, the J gene TRBJ2-3, with D uncertain. The CDR3 has 16 residues. V was cut by 1 base and J by 0 bases, with 11 bases left in between. CDR1 is LGHDT, CDR2 YNNKEL, per germline (reference sequence).

This clonotype has ten or more counts. This chain connects TRBV6-1 to TRBJ2-6; tentative D call: TRBD2 (6 bases). Trimming removed 5 bases from V and 0 bases from J, with 14 bases in between. This CDR3 has 17 amino acids. The germline CDR1 and CDR2 sequences are MNHNS and SASEGT. The CDR3 DNA sequence: TGTGCCAGCAGTCCGGGACTCTTCAGCTCTGGGGCCAACGTCCTGACTTTC. Its protein is CASSPGLFSSGANVLTF.

This clonotype occurred many times. The rearrangement links TRBV27 to TRBJ1-6, with D possibly TRBD1 on 5 matching bases. In germline, CDR1 is MNHEY, CDR2 SMNVEV (reference sequence). This CDR3 comprises 15 residues. Trimming stripped 0 bases from V and 10 bases from J, with 13 bases between. CDR3 coding DNA: TGTGCCAGCAGTTTATCGGAGGGGCTGGGGTCACCCCTCCACTTT. Its protein is CASSLSEGLGSPLHF.

The gene calls are TRBV15 and TRBJ2-6; D remains unclear. Germline values: CDR1 LNHNV, CDR2 YYDKDF (reference sequence). V was pared by 4 bases and J by 4 bases, with 8 bases between. The CDR3 is 14 amino acids. CDR3 sequence (DNA): TGTGCCACCAGCACCGGATCCGGGGCCAACGTCCTGACTTTC. Protein product: CATSTGSGANVLTF.

The chain combines TRBV6-2 or TRBV6-3 with TRBJ2-7; 13 positions agree with TRBD2. The germline gives CDR1 MNHEY, CDR2 SVGEGT. The trim removed 7 bases at V and 4 bases at J, leaving 13 bases unmatched. This CDR3 contains 17 residues. CDR3 sequence: CASTTARATSGRYEQYF. CDR3 in DNA: TGTGCCAGCACCACAGCACGGGCGACTAGCGGGAGGTACGAGCAGTACTTC.

This clonotype was observed many times. This rearrangement joins TRBV7-2 to TRBJ2-1, with D possibly TRBD2 on 6 matching bases. Germline V gives CDR1 SGHTA, CDR2 FQGNSA. The V and J ends lost 1 base and 8 bases respectively, with 15 bases between them. This CDR3 has 15 amino acids. In DNA, the CDR3 is TGTGCCAGCAGCTTAGGGGACGGGGGTTTATATGAGCAGTTCTTC. It yields the protein CASSLGDGGLYEQFF. Full variable domain (outside the CDR3, taken from reference TRBV7-2 and TRBJ2-1): GAGVSQSPSNKVTEKGKDVELRCDPISGHTALYWYRQSLGQGLEFLIYFQGNSAPDKSGLPSDRFSAERTGGSVSTLTIQRTQQEDSAVYLCASSLGDGGLYEQFFGPGTRLTVL.

The sample holds a few counts of this clonotype. The chain recombines TRBV4-1 with TRBJ1-2, with 7 positions matching TRBD1. With V trimmed by 6 bases and J by 4 bases, 8 bases remained unmatched. This CDR3 is built from 14 residues. Germline values: CDR1 MGHRA, CDR2 YSYEKL. DNA of the CDR3: TGCGCCAGCAGGCCCCGGGACAGCCCCTATGGCTACACCTTC. Its translation is CASRPRDSPYGYTF.

The CDR3 sequence is CASSYRREGLLGSYNEQFF. The CDR3 bases are TGTGCCAGCAGTTACAGGCGGGAGGGCTTATTGGGCTCCTACAATGAGCAGTTCTTC. This rearrangement joins TRBV6-2 or TRBV6-3 to TRBJ2-1, with 9 nucleotides matching TRBD2. Germline lookup yields CDR1 MNHEY and CDR2 SVGEGT. The ends lost 2 bases at V and 0 bases at J; junction bases unmatched: 11. The CDR3 is made up of 19 amino acids.

This clonotype has more than one count but fewer than ten. The chain combines TRBV6-2 or TRBV6-3 with TRBJ2-5; 7 bases fit TRBD1. V was clipped by 6 bases and J by 9 bases; unmatched bases: 13. This CDR3 contains 14 residues. The V gene's germline CDR1 is MNHEY and CDR2 SVGEGT. CDR3 coding DNA: TGTGCCAGCAGACCCCCGGGACAGCGCCCTTCCCAGTACTTC. Encoded protein: CASRPPGQRPSQYF.

This clonotype was recorded only once. At one end the junction does not follow the germline gene, possibly because of a read error. The chain uses TRBV4-2 and TRBJ2-5; 12 positions match TRBD2. The CDR3 is made up of 15 amino acids. Per germline, CDR1 LGHNA and CDR2 YNFKEQ. The CDR3 DNA is TGTGCCATCAGCCCTGGACTAGCGGGGCTTGGAACCCAGTACTTC. Translation gives CAISPGLAGLGTQYF.

This clonotype was detected only a few times. V gene TRBV25-1 combines with J gene TRBJ2-7; D uncertain. The CDR3 loop spans 15 amino acids. The germline V gene has CDR1 MGHDK and CDR2 SYGVNS. V dropped 2 bases and J dropped 6 bases, with 17 bases sitting between them. This chain's CDR3 is CASSELGSKTREQYF. For the CDR3, the DNA is TGTGCCAGCAGTGAACTGGGGTCAAAAACCCGCGAGCAGTACTTC.

The V gene is TRBV5-1, the J gene TRBJ2-1; 7 bases fit TRBD2. Germline CDR1 reads SGHRS; CDR2 reads YFSETQ. The J segment lost 3 bases and the V segment lost 4 bases, leaving 10 bases of the junction unmatched. The length of the CDR3 is 16 residues. The chain's CDR3 is CASSVDAGTNYNEQFF. CDR3 coding DNA: TGCGCCAGCAGCGTGGATGCCGGGACTAACTACAATGAGCAGTTCTTC. Full variable domain (remainder filled in from reference TRBV5-1 and TRBJ2-1): KAGVTQTPRYLIKTRGQQVTLSCSPISGHRSVSWYQQTPGQGLQFLFEYFSETQRNKGNFPGRFSGRQFSNSRSEMNVSTLELGDSALYLCASSVDAGTNYNEQFFGPGTRLTVL.

As for this clonotype: Being one base from a much bigger clone, this may be a read error. The chain joins TRBV6-5 to TRBJ2-5; unclear D gene. TRBJ2-1 matches the DNA end more closely, so the J call is doubtful. This CDR3 has 14 amino acids. Germline V gene data show CDR1 as MNHEY and CDR2 as SVGAGI. The CDR3 spells CASSYSEYAETQFF. CDR3 nucleotide sequence: TGTGCCAGCAGTTACTCCGAGTATGCGGAGACCCAGTTCTTC.

This clonotype was seen more than once but under ten times. The J gene is TRBJ1-1, the V gene TRBV27; no reliable D call. The CDR3 extends over 14 amino acids. V shed 5 bases and J shed 1 base, with 11 bases lying between them. Germline lookup yields CDR1 MNHEY and CDR2 SMNVEV (reference sequence). This CDR3 reads CASSPGGRNTEAFF. CDR3 nucleotides: TGTGCCAGCAGTCCGGGCGGGAGGAACACTGAAGCTTTCTTT.

J is TRBJ1-6 and V is TRBV15; 7 nucleotides line up with TRBD1. Germline loops: CDR1 LNHNV, CDR2 YYDKDF (reference sequence). V lost 3 bases, J lost 9 bases, and 5 bases stayed unmatched. CDR3 length: 14 amino acids. The CDR3 sequence: CATSSGTDPSPLHF. The DNA of the CDR3 is TGTGCCACCAGCAGCGGGACAGATCCTTCACCCCTCCACTTT.